The source of this T cell receptor gamma chain is a study of gamma-delta T cells after stem cell transplantation. TCRdb used CATT to re-call clones from the RT-PCR reads. The sample lists approximately 180 gamma-chain clones, around a third seen once, with roughly 70% in the top ten. This clone was found a few times. Trimming took 0 bases from V and 4 from J; bases not matched to a gene: 3. Germline CDR1 GITISATS, CDR2 ISYDGTV (reference sequence). The CDR3 has 13 residues. This TCR derives from a human donor. It is not recorded whose cells these are; they may come from a transplant donor. V is TRGV9 and J is TRGJ1 or TRGJ2. Sequencing was performed on gamma-delta T cells. The CDR3 sequence: CALWEVRYYKKLF. CDR3 nucleotides: TGTGCCTTGTGGGAGGTGAGGTATTATAAGAAACTCTTT.